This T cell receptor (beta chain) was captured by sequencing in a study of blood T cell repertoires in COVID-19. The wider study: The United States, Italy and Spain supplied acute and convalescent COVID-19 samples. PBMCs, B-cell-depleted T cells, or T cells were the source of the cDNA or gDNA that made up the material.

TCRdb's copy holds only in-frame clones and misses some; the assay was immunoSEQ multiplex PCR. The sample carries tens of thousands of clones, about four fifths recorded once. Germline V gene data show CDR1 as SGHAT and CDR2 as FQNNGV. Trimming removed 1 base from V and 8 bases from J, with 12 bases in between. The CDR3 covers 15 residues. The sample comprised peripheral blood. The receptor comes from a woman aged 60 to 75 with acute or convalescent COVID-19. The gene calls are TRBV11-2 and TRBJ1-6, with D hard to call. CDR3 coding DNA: TGTGCCAGCAGCTTAGGCCGGCATGCGGATTCACCCCTCCACTTT. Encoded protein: CASSLGRHADSPLHF.